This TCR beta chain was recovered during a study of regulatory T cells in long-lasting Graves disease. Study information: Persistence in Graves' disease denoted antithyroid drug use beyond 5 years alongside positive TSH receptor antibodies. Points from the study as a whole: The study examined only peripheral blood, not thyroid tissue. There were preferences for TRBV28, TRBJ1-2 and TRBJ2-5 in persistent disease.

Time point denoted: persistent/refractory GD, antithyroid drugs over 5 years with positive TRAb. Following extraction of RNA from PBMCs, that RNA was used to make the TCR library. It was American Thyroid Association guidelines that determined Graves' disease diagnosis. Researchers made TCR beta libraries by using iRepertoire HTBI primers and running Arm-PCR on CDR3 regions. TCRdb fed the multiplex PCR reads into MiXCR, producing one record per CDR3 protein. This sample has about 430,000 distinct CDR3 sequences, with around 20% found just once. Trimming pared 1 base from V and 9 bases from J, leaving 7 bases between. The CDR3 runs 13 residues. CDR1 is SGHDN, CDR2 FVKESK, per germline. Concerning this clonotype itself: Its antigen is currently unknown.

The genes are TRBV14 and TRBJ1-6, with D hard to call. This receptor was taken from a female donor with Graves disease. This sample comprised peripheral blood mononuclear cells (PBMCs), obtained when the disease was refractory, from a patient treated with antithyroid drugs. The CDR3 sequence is CASSQVDGSPLHF. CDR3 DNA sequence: TGTGCCAGCAGCCAAGTCGATGGTTCACCCCTCCACTTT.